This T cell receptor (beta chain) comes out of a study of T cells in Graves' hyperthyroidism and ophthalmopathy. A note on this clonotype: An end of the junction differs from the germline gene, which may be a read error.

Template material for amplifying TCR beta CDR3 regions consisted of RNA transcripts. The TCR CDR3 first-round RT-PCR relied on the HTBI primer set. TCRdb ran MiXCR on the multiplex PCR reads and lists one entry per CDR3 protein. The sample yields a few hundred thousand distinct CDR3 sequences, under 60% seen once. The CDR3 extends over 18 amino acids. Looked up from germline, CDR1 is SEHNR and CDR2 is FQNEAQ (reference sequence). The sequenced sample consisted of peripheral blood or thyroid tissue (not recorded which). The chain has TRBV7-9 and TRBJ2-5; 13 bases line up with TRBD2. This receptor was taken from an adult woman with Graves' disease, either hyperthyroidism or ophthalmopathy (not recorded which). CDR3 nucleotide sequence: TGTGCCGGCAGCTCACCCAGCGGACTAGCGGGAGACCAAGAGACCCAGTACTTC. Encoded protein: CAGSSPSGLAGDQETQYF.